The clone carrying this TCR beta chain was detected many times. This record comes from a study of T cells in Graves' hyperthyroidism and ophthalmopathy. Authors of the study amplified TCR beta CDR3 regions from RNA transcripts. The TCR CDR3 was amplified in a first-round RT-PCR using the HTBI primer set. One entry per CDR3 protein results from TCRdb running MiXCR on the multiplex PCR reads. The table records roughly 700,000 distinct CDR3 sequences, less than 15% of them present only once. The sequenced material came from blood. This clonotype originated in a woman aged 18-29 years with Graves' hyperthyroidism.

The CDR3 nucleotides read TGTGCCAGCAGCTTAAGAGGGGCTAGCGGGAGTTCCTACGAGCAGTACTTC. It codes for CASSLRGASGSSYEQYF. The chain recombines TRBV7-2 with TRBJ2-7; TRBD2 matches at 10 bases. V trimming: 2 bases; J trimming: 1 base; junction bases outside the gene matches: 8. The CDR3 is 17 amino acids. CDR1 SGHTA and CDR2 FQGNSA come from the germline V gene. The whole variable domain, remainder taken from reference TRBV7-2 and TRBJ2-7, is GAGVSQSPSNKVTEKGKDVELRCDPISGHTALYWYRQSLGQGLEFLIYFQGNSAPDKSGLPSDRFSAERTGGSVSTLTIQRTQQEDSAVYLCASSLRGASGSSYEQYFGPGTRLTVT.